Listed below are T cell receptor beta chains from one sample, sequenced in a study of Tregs in tolerant kidney transplant recipients. Here immunoSEQ multiplex PCR was the method, and the copy in TCRdb shows in-frame clones only, minus some. The sample carries about 50,000 clones, roughly 90% recorded once. This material consisted of CD8+ T cells from blood (PBMCs), taken 12 months after the transplant. Every receptor here comes from a human patient who received a combined kidney and bone marrow transplant. Among the T cells, some may be from the graft donor. Each CDR3 is given with its conserved first and last residue. The D gene is left open where the match is weak. Expanded clones are given a class, and other clones once, few, many or no size at all.

clone size | J gene | D gene | V gene | CDR3 DNA | CDR3 protein
few | TRBJ1-2 | TRBD1 | TRBV7-9 | TGTGCCAGCAGCGGGACAGGGGGCGTTGGTTATGGCTACACCTTC | CASSGTGGVGYGYTF
- | TRBJ1-1 | TRBD1 | TRBV13 | TGTGCCAGCAGCTTAGGGACAGGGGGCGAGCAGGCTTTCTTT | CASSLGTGGEQAFF
- | TRBJ2-7 | TRBD2 | TRBV19 | TGTGCCAGTAGTATAGGAGGGACTAGCGGGAGTGATTACGAGCAGTACTTC | CASSIGGTSGSDYEQYF
once | TRBJ1-2 | TRBD1 | TRBV9 | TGTGCCAGCAGCCACCGGACAGGGGTTTGGCACTATGGCTACACCTTC | CASSHRTGVWHYGYTF
- | TRBJ1-2 | - | TRBV4-3 | TGCGCCAGCAGCCTCGGAAGGGGATCTAACTATGGCTACACCTTC | CASSLGRGSNYGYTF
- | TRBJ2-5 | - | TRBV5-5 | TGTGCCAGCAGCTTTACAGGGGAGGAGCAGTACTTC | CASSFTGEEQYF
- | TRBJ1-2 | TRBD1 | TRBV7-9 | TGTGCCAGCAGCTTAACGGACAGGGGGAATGGCTACACCTTC | CASSLTDRGNGYTF
few | TRBJ1-1 | - | TRBV4-3 | TGCGCCAGCAGCCAAGACGGCCCGGGGGGCTACACTGAAGCTTTCTTT | CASSQDGPGGYTEAFF
- | TRBJ2-7 | - | TRBV7-2 | TGTGCCAGCAGCTTAGTTGGGCAGTCACCCTCCTACGAGCAGTACTTC | CASSLVGQSPSYEQYF
- | TRBJ2-2 | - | TRBV13 | TGTGCCAGCAGCTTACAGGGCACGGCCGGGGAGCTGTTTTTT | CASSLQGTAGELFF
- | TRBJ2-7 | - | TRBV10-2 | TGCGCCAGTTCAACTGGTTTTAGCTCCTACGAGCAGTACTTC | CASSTGFSSYEQYF
- | TRBJ1-5 | - | TRBV2 | TGTGCCAGCATCGAACGAGGGGGAGCAAATCAGCCCCAGCATTTT | CASIERGGANQPQHF
- | TRBJ2-3 | TRBD1 | TRBV27 | TGTGCCAGCAGTTCTGACAGGGTTCGCACAGATACGCAGTATTTT | CASSSDRVRTDTQYF
- | TRBJ2-5 | - | TRBV19 | TGTGCCAGTAGTAGTTGGAGGGTCTCTCAAGAGACCCAGTACTTC | CASSSWRVSQETQYF
- | TRBJ2-5 | - | TRBV2 | TGTGCCAGCAGTGAATGGGACACTCAAGAGACCCAGTACTTC | CASSEWDTQETQYF
- | TRBJ2-5 | - | TRBV9 | TGTGCCAGCAGCGTAGAGGCGGGACAGCGAAAAGAGACCCAGTACTTC | CASSVEAGQRKETQYF
- | TRBJ1-1 | - | TRBV4-1 | TGCGCCAGCAGCCAACAACAGGGAATGAACACTGAAGCTTTCTTT | CASSQQQGMNTEAFF
- | TRBJ2-1 | TRBD1 | TRBV13 | TGTGCCAGCACCCCCAGGGGGTCTAGCTTCTACAATGAGCAGTTCTTC | CASTPRGSSFYNEQFF
- | TRBJ2-7 | - | TRBV9 | TGTGCCAGCAGCGTAGGTGCGGACATCTCCTACGAGCAGTACTTC | CASSVGADISYEQYF
- | TRBJ1-4 | - | TRBV15 | TGTGCCACCAGCCCCTCGGGGAATCATGAAAAACTGTTTTTT | CATSPSGNHEKLFF
- | TRBJ2-7 | TRBD2 | TRBV7-8 | TGTGCCAGCAGATCAATAGCGGGGCAGGGGCTCTACGAGCAGTACTTC | CASRSIAGQGLYEQYF
- | TRBJ2-7 | - | TRBV6-6 | TGTGCCAGCAGCCCTGGGCCTCAGGACGAGCAGTACTTC | CASSPGPQDEQYF
- | TRBJ2-3 | - | TRBV29-1 | TGCAGCGGAGTCGAATACACAGATACGCAGTATTTT | CSGVEYTDTQYF
- | TRBJ2-5 | TRBD1 | TRBV14 | TGTGCCAGCAGCGAAGACAGGGGCTATTCCCAAGAGACCCAGTACTTC | CASSEDRGYSQETQYF